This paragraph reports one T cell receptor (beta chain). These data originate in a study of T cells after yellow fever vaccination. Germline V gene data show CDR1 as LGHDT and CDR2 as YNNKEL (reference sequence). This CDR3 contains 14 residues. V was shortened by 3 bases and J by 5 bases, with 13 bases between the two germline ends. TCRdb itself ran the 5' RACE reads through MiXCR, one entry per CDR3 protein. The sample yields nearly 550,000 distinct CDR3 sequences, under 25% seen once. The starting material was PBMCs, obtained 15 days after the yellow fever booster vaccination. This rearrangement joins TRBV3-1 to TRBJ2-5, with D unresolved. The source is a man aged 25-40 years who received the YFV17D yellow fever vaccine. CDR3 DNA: TGTGCCAGCAGCCAGGCAGGCCGCACGGAGACCCAGTACTTC. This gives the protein CASSQAGRTETQYF.